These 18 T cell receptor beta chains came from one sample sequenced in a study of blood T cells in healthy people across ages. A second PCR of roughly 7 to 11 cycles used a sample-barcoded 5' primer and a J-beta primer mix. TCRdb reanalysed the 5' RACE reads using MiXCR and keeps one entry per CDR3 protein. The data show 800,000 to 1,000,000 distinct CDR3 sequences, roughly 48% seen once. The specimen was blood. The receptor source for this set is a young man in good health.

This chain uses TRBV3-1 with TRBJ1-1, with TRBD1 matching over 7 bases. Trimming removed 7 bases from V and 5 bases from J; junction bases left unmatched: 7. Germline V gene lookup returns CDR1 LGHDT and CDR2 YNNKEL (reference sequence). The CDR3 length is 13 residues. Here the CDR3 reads CASKDRAWTEAFF. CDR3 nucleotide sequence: TGTGCCAGCAAAGACAGGGCCTGGACTGAAGCTTTCTTT.

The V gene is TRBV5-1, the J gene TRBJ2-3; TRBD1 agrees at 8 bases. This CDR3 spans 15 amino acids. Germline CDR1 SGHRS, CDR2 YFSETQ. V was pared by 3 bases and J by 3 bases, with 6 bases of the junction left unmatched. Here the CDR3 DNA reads TGCGCCAGCAGCTGGGCAGGGGGCGCTACAGATACGCAGTATTTT. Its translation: CASSWAGGATDTQYF.

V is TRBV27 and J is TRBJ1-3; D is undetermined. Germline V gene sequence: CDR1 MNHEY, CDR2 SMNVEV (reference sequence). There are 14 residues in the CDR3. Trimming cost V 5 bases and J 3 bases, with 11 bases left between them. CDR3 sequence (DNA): TGTGCCAGCAGTCCCCTCGTGAGTGGAAACACCATATATTTT. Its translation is CASSPLVSGNTIYF.

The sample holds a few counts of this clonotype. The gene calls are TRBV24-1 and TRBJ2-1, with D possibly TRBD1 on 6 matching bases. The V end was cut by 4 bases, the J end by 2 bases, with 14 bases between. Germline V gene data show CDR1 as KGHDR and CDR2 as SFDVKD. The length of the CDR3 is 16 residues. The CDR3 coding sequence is TGTGCCACCAGTGACTCAGGGGCTGTCACCTACAATGAGCAGTTCTTC. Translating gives CATSDSGAVTYNEQFF.

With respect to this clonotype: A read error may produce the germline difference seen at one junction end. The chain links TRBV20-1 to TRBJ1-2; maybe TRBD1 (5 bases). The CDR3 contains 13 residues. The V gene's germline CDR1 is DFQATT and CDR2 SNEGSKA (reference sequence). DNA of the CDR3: TGCAGTGCGGATGAGGGGACTAACTATGGCTACACCTTT. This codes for CSADEGTNYGYTF.

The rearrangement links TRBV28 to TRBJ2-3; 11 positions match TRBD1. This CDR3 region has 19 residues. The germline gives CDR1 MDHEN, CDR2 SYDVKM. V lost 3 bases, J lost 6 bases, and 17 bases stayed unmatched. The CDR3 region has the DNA TGTGCCAGCAGTTTTTACGGGTACCGGACAGGGGGCAAGGGGGATACGCAGTATTTT. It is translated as CASSFYGYRTGGKGDTQYF.

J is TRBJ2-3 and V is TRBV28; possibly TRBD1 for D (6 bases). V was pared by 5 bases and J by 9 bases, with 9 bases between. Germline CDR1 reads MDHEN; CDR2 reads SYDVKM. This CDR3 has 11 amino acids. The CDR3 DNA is TGTGCCAGCAGTCCCGACAGGACGCAGTATTTT. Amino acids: CASSPDRTQYF.

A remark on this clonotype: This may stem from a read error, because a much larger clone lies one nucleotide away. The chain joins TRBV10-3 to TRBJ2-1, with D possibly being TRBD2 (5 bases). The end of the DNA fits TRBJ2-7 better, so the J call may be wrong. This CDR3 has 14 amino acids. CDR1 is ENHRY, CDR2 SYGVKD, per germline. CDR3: CAISEREYPHEQYF. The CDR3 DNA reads TGTGCCATCAGTGAGCGGGAATACCCCCATGAGCAGTACTTC.

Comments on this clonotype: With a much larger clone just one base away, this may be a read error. In DNA form, the CDR3 reads TGCGCCAGCAGGATGGAGCTTAACCAAGAGACCCAGAACTTC. It codes for CASRMELNQETQNF. This chain joins TRBV4-1 and TRBJ2-5; D remains ambiguous. The CDR3 loop spans 14 amino acids. Germline V gene sequence: CDR1 MGHRA, CDR2 YSYEKL.

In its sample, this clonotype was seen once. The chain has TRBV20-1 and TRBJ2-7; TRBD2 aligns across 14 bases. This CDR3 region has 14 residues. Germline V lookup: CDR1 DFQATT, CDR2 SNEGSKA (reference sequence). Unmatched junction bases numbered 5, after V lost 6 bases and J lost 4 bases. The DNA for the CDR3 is TGCAGTGCCTGGACTAGCGGGGGGCCATACGAGCAGTACTTC. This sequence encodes CSAWTSGGPYEQYF.

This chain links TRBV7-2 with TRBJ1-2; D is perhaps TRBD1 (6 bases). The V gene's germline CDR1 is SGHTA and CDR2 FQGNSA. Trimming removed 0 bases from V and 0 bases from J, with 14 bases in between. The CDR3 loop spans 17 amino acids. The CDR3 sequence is CASSLAGGPTPNYGYTF. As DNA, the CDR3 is TGTGCCAGCAGCTTAGCTGGGGGGCCTACTCCTAACTATGGCTACACCTTC. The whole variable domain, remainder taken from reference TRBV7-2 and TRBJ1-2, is GAGVSQSPSNKVTEKGKDVELRCDPISGHTALYWYRQSLGQGLEFLIYFQGNSAPDKSGLPSDRFSAERTGGSVSTLTIQRTQQEDSAVYLCASSLAGGPTPNYGYTFGSGTRLTVV.

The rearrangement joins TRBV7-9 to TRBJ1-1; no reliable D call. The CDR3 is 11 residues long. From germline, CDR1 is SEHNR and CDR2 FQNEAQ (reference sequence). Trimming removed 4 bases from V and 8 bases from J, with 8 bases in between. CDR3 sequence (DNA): TGTGCCAGCAGCTATTCCCCGGAAGCTTTCTTT. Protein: CASSYSPEAFF.

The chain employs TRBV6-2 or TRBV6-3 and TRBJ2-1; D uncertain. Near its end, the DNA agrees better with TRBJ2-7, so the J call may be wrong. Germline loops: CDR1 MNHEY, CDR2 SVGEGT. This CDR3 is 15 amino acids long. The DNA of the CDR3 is TGTGCCAGCAGCCTACGACGGAGAAGTTACAATGAGCAGTACTTC. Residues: CASSLRRRSYNEQYF.

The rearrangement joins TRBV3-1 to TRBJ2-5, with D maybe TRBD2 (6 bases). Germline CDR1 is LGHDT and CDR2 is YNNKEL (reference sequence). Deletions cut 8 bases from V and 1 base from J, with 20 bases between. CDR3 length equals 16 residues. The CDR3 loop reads CASDRGLTGPQETQYF. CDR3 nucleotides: TGTGCCAGCGATCGGGGACTGACGGGGCCCCAAGAGACCCAGTACTTC.

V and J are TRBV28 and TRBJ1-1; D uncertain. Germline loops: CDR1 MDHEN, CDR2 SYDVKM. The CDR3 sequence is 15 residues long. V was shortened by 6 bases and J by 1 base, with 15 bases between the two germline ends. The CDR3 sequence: CASSLYDLTNTEAFF. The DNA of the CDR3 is TGTGCCAGCAGCCTCTACGACCTAACGAACACTGAAGCTTTCTTT.

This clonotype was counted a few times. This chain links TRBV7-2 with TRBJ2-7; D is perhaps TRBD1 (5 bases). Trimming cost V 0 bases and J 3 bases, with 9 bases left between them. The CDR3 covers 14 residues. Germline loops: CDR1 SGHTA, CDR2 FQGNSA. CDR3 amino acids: CASSLASGNYEQYF. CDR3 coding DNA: TGTGCCAGCAGCTTAGCGTCAGGGAACTACGAGCAGTACTTC.

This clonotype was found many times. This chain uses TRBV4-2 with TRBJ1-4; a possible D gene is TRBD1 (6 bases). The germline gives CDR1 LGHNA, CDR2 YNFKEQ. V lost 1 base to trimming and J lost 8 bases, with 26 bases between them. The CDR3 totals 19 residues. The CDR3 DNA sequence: TGTGCCAGCAGCCAAGTTCGGAGGGGGATGACAGGCCGATCCGAAAAACTGTTTTTT. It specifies CASSQVRRGMTGRSEKLFF.

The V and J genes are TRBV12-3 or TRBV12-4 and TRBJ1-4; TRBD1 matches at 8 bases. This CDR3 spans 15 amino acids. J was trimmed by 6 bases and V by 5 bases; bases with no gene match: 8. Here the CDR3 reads CASSRRTGSDEKLFF. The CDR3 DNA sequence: TGTGCCAGCAGTCGCCGGACAGGGTCGGATGAAAAACTGTTTTTT.